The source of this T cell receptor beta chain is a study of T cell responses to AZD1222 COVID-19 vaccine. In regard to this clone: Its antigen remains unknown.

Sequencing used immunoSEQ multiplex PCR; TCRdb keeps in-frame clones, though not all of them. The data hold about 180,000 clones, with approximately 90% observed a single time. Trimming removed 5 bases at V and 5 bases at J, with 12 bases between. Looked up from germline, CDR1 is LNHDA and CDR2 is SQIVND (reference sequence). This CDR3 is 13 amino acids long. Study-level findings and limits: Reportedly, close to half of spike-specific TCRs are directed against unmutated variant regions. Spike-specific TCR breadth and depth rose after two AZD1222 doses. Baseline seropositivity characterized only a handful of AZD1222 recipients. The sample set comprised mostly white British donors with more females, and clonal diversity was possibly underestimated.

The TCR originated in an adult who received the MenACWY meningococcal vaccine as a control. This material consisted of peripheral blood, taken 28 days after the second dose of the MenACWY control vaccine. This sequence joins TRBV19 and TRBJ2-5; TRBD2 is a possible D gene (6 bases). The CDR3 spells CASSGGNWETQYF. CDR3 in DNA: TGTGCCAGTAGTGGGGGGAATTGGGAGACCCAGTACTTC.